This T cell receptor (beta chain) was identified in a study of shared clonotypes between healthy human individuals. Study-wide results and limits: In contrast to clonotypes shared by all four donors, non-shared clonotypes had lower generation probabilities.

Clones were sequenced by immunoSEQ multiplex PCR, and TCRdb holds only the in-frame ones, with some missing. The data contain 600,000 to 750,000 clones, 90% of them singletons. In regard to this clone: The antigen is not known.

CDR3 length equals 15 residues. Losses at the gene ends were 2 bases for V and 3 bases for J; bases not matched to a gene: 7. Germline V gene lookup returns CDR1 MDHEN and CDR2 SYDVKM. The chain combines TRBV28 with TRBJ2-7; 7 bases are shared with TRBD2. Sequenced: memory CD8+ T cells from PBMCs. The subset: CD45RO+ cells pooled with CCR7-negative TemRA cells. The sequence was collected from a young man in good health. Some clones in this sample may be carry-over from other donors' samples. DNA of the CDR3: TGTGCCAGCAGTTTAGGACTAGGGAGCGGCTACGAGCAGTACTTC. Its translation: CASSLGLGSGYEQYF.